What follows are 24 T cell receptor beta chains derived from one specimen sequenced in a study of Graves' ophthalmopathy and Graves' hyperthyroidism. Using RNA transcripts, the TCR beta CDR3 regions were amplified. HTBI primers primed a first-round RT-PCR, and a second-round multiplex PCR followed. TCRdb reanalysed the multiplex PCR reads using MiXCR and keeps one entry per CDR3 protein. The profile shows 170,000 or so distinct CDR3 sequences, approximately 40% of them singletons. Source material: peripheral blood. These receptors all come from a man under 40 with Graves' ophthalmopathy.

The rearrangement links TRBV6-1 to TRBJ2-5; D unresolved. Trimming stripped 5 bases from V and 5 bases from J, with 15 bases between. Per the germline V gene, CDR1 is MNHNS and CDR2 is SASEGT. The CDR3 spans 14 residues. The CDR3, as DNA: TGTGCCAGCAGTAGGACGCTACTCGGGGAGACCCAGTACTTC. As protein: CASSRTLLGETQYF.

In its sample, this clonotype was seen many times. J is TRBJ1-3 and V is TRBV28; no clear D. Germline values: CDR1 MDHEN, CDR2 SYDVKM. The CDR3 spans 15 residues. Trimming removed 2 bases from V and 4 bases from J, with 12 bases in between. CDR3 in DNA: TGTGCCAGCAGTTTACGGGGAATGCGAGGAAACACCATATATTTT. It is translated as CASSLRGMRGNTIYF.

V gene TRBV7-9 combines with J gene TRBJ2-7; D gene uncertain. The CDR3 is 13 residues long. V shed 3 bases and J shed 6 bases, with 12 bases lying between them. The germline V gene has CDR1 SEHNR and CDR2 FQNEAQ (reference sequence). Here the CDR3 DNA reads TGTGCCAGCAGCTTGGGATTGGTCGGCGAGCAGTACTTC. This encodes CASSLGLVGEQYF.

This clonotype qualifies as medium-sized. The rearrangement uses TRBV6-2 or TRBV6-3 and TRBJ1-1, with 9 bases that match TRBD1. Per the germline V gene, CDR1 is MNHEY and CDR2 is SVGEGT. The CDR3 is made up of 15 amino acids. The junction had 8 bases not matched to a gene; V was cut back by 4 bases and J by 5 bases. CDR3 nucleotide sequence: TGTGCCAGCAGTTCTGCCCAGACAGGGGGAACTGAAGCTTTCTTT. As protein: CASSSAQTGGTEAFF.

This clonotype is medium-sized in the sample. CDR3 sequence reads: CASSDQGAVNQPQHF. As DNA, the CDR3 is TGTGCCAGCAGTGACCAGGGGGCCGTCAATCAGCCCCAGCATTTT. The rearrangement links TRBV6-1 to TRBJ1-5, with 8 bases aligning to TRBD1. CDR3 length: 15 residues. The trim removed 3 bases at V and 3 bases at J, leaving 4 bases unmatched. Germline CDR1 and CDR2: MNHNS and SASEGT.

The J gene is TRBJ1-3, the V gene TRBV6-1; tentative D call: TRBD1 (6 bases). This CDR3 comprises 15 residues. V was trimmed by 6 bases and J by 3 bases, leaving 15 bases between them. Germline assignment: CDR1 MNHNS and CDR2 SASEGT. CDR3 sequence: CASSPSTGYGNTIYF. The CDR3 DNA reads as TGTGCCAGCAGCCCTAGTACAGGGTATGGAAACACCATATATTTT.

This clonotype showed up many times. This chain uses TRBV28 with TRBJ2-5; D may be TRBD1 or TRBD2 (5 bases each). CDR1 is MDHEN, CDR2 SYDVKM, per germline. This CDR3 region has 14 residues. Trimming took 3 bases from V and 3 from J, leaving 11 bases between them. CDR3 loop: CASSLGVYKETQYF. The CDR3 region has the DNA TGTGCCAGCAGTTTGGGGGTTTACAAAGAGACCCAGTACTTC.

This clonotype was counted many times. The V call is TRBV12-3 or TRBV12-4, the J call TRBJ2-2, with D unclear. The CDR3 loop spans 13 amino acids. The V end lost 3 bases, the J end lost 4 bases, and 6 bases lay between the germline ends. The CDR3 is CASSLSTTGELFF. For the CDR3, the DNA is TGTGCCAGCAGTTTGAGTACCACCGGGGAGCTGTTTTTT.

This clonotype was recorded at least ten times. CDR3 nucleotide sequence: TGTGCCAGCAGTTCGCAGATGAGGGACTTCTTCGAGCAGTACTTC. This translates into CASSSQMRDFFEQYF. This chain connects TRBV11-3 to TRBJ2-7; a weak D match, TRBD2 (6 bases). This CDR3 has 15 amino acids. Trimming stripped 6 bases from V and 6 bases from J, with 21 bases between. CDR1 is SGHNT, CDR2 YENEEA, per germline.

This clonotype was observed at least ten times. V is TRBV24-1 and J is TRBJ2-7, with no clear D. The CDR3 is 12 residues long. V was trimmed by 6 bases and J by 5 bases, leaving 10 bases between them. CDR1 is KGHDR, CDR2 SFDVKD, per germline. The CDR3 DNA sequence: TGTGCCACCAGTCCAGGTGTTAACGAGCAGTACTTC. Translated: CATSPGVNEQYF.

This clonotype was observed many times. The chain combines TRBV6-5 with TRBJ1-2; 7 positions match TRBD1. This CDR3 comprises 13 residues. Unmatched junction bases numbered 4, after V lost 5 bases and J lost 4 bases. Germline loops: CDR1 MNHEY, CDR2 SVGAGI. The CDR3 coding sequence is TGTGCCAGCAGTCCCGGACAGGCCTATGGCTACACCTTC. Translation gives CASSPGQAYGYTF.

This clonotype showed up many times. The chain carries TRBV6-5 and TRBJ1-2; no clear D gene. V lost 1 base and J lost 7, with 13 bases in between. The length of the CDR3 is 14 residues. CDR1 MNHEY and CDR2 SVGAGI come from the germline V gene. CDR3 coding DNA: TGTGCCAGCAGTTACTATGCCCCAGAAGTTGGCTACACCTTC. Protein product: CASSYYAPEVGYTF.

This CDR3 reads CATSQGANYGYTF. Here the CDR3 DNA reads TGTGCCACCTCCCAGGGGGCCAACTATGGCTACACCTTC. The chain is built from TRBV6-1 and TRBJ1-2, with 8 bases lining up with TRBD1. Trimming at V came to 10 bases and at J to 2 bases, leaving 6 bases not matched to a gene. Germline loops: CDR1 MNHNS, CDR2 SASEGT. The CDR3 contains 13 residues.

The table lists this clonotype with many counts. The gene calls are TRBV24-1 and TRBJ1-5, with D maybe TRBD1 (6 bases). V lost 3 bases and J 4 bases, leaving 9 bases between the germline ends. Per the germline V gene, CDR1 is KGHDR and CDR2 is SFDVKD. CDR3 size: 14 residues. CDR3 in amino acids: CATSDGQRNQPQHF. CDR3 coding DNA: TGTGCCACCAGTGATGGACAGCGAAATCAGCCCCAGCATTTT.

The V call is TRBV6-1, the J call TRBJ1-5; 7 positions agree with TRBD1. There are 15 residues in the CDR3. CDR1 is MNHNS and CDR2 is SASEGT in the germline V gene. With V trimmed by 6 bases and J by 0 bases, 5 bases remained unmatched. The CDR3 region has the DNA TGTGCCAGCAGCAAGGGGACAGCTAGCAATCAGCCCCAGCATTTT. Encoded protein: CASSKGTASNQPQHF.

This clonotype was counted ten times or more. The CDR3 sequence is CASSLTGQGAGGELFF. The CDR3 DNA sequence: TGTGCCAGCAGTTTAACGGGACAGGGGGCCGGCGGGGAGCTGTTTTTT. The J gene is TRBJ2-2, the V gene TRBV28; 12 bases are shared with TRBD1. J lost 7 bases, V lost 2 bases, and 5 bases had no gene match. The CDR3 has 16 residues. Germline CDR1 MDHEN, CDR2 SYDVKM.

This chain connects TRBV6-2 or TRBV6-3 to TRBJ2-2; D is possibly TRBD1 (6 bases). The germline V gene has CDR1 MNHEY and CDR2 SVGEGT. The germline V and J ends were trimmed by 5 bases and 0 bases, with 13 bases remaining between them. This CDR3 contains 16 residues. CDR3 in DNA: TGTGCCAGCAGTCCGCCCAGGGGCGCGAACACCGGGGAGCTGTTTTTT. Protein: CASSPPRGANTGELFF.

The rearrangement joins TRBV7-3 to TRBJ2-5; D may be TRBD2 (5 bases). Trimming left V 5 bases short and J 5 bases short, with 9 bases between. Germline-derived CDR1 and CDR2 are SGHTA and FQGTGA. The CDR3 extends over 12 amino acids. CDR3 nucleotide sequence: TGTGCCAGCAGCGATTCGGGGGAGACCCAGTACTTC. Residues: CASSDSGETQYF. Drawing the rest from reference TRBV7-3 and TRBJ2-5, the complete variable domain is GAGVSQTPSNKVTEKGKYVELRCDPISGHTALYWYRQSLGQGPEFLIYFQGTGAADDSGLPNDRFFAVRPEGSVSTLKIQRTERGDSAVYLCASSDSGETQYFGPGTRLLVL.

The chain has TRBV6-1 and TRBJ2-5, with D unresolved. Germline V gene lookup returns CDR1 MNHNS and CDR2 SASEGT. CDR3 length equals 13 residues. Trimming shortened V by 9 bases and J by 1 base, and 12 bases separated the two germline ends. CDR3 region: CASRPRPQETQYF. The CDR3 nucleotides are TGTGCCAGTAGGCCCAGGCCCCAAGAGACCCAGTACTTC.

This clonotype has a count of ten or more. This chain joins TRBV10-3 and TRBJ1-1; 9 bases fit TRBD1. The CDR3 spans 15 residues. Germline CDR1 is ENHRY and CDR2 is SYGVKD. Germline trimming cut 6 bases from V and 3 bases from J; bases unmatched to any gene: 8. The DNA of the CDR3 is TGTGCCATCAGACCACAGGGGGCCGGCGACACTGAAGCTTTCTTT. Protein: CAIRPQGAGDTEAFF.

Many counts were recorded for this clonotype. V gene TRBV7-3 combines with J gene TRBJ1-1; weak D call: TRBD1 (6 bases). In germline, CDR1 is SGHTA, CDR2 FQGTGA. This CDR3 comprises 14 residues. V was cut by 11 bases and J by 1 base, with 17 bases left in between. In nucleotides, the CDR3 is TGTGCCTCCTCAAGGCAGGGGACGAACACTGAAGCTTTCTTT. It encodes CASSRQGTNTEAFF.

This clonotype was seen repeatedly, ten times or more. This rearrangement joins TRBV7-2 to TRBJ1-3; no clear D gene. The CDR3 spans 13 residues. V was pared by 6 bases and J by 4 bases, with 10 bases between. Germline V gives CDR1 SGHTA, CDR2 FQGNSA. The CDR3 here is CASSWGGGNTIYF. The CDR3 DNA reads TGTGCCAGCAGTTGGGGTGGGGGAAACACCATATATTTT.

This clonotype appeared once. The gene calls are TRBV6-2 or TRBV6-3 and TRBJ1-6, with D tentatively TRBD1 (6 bases). The V end was cut by 5 bases, the J end by 8 bases, with 10 bases between. The germline gives CDR1 MNHEY, CDR2 SVGEGT. The CDR3 length is 13 residues. Written as DNA, the CDR3 is TGTGCCAGCAGTGACCAGGGGCATTCACCCCTCCACTTT. Its translation: CASSDQGHSPLHF.

As to this clonotype: Its ends do not fully match the called genes, so a read error is possible. The V gene is TRBV12-3 or TRBV12-4, the J gene TRBJ2-2; possible D gene TRBD2, 6 bases. The CDR3 is 13 amino acids. CDR3 sequence reads: CASSFRGTGGLFF. The CDR3, as DNA: TGTGCCAGCAGTTTTCGGGGTACCGGGGGGCTGTTTTTT.